These T cell receptor beta chains were read from a single sample in a study of blood T cell repertoires in COVID-19. Measured with immunoSEQ multiplex PCR; TCRdb has only the in-frame clones, and not every one. The table includes 300,000 to 350,000 clones, 80% to 90% detected once. The specimen was peripheral blood. The receptors come from a woman aged 45-59 years with COVID-19, enrolled during active disease. CDR3s include the opening cysteine and the closing phenylalanine or tryptophan. The D gene is left open where the match is weak. The size entry is marked missing in some rows and otherwise reads once, few, many or a size class.

CDR3 protein	CDR3 DNA	V gene	J gene	clone size	D gene
CASSLGRSSYEQYF	TGTGCCAGCAGCTTAGGGCGGAGCTCCTACGAGCAGTACTTC	TRBV7-2	TRBJ2-7	NA	NA
CASSYSNAGWNGYTF	TGTGCCAGCAGTTACTCGAACGCAGGGTGGAATGGCTACACCTTC	TRBV6-2/TRBV6-3	TRBJ1-2	NA	NA
CASSPLLRTAAYEQYF	TGTGCCAGTAGTCCCCTCCTGCGGACAGCGGCCTACGAGCAGTACTTC	TRBV19	TRBJ2-7	NA	NA
CASSLEGDEQYF	TGTGCCAGCAGCTTAGAGGGGGACGAGCAGTACTTC	TRBV7-9	TRBJ2-7	NA	NA
CASSRAESTNYGYTF	TGTGCCAGCTCGAGGGCCGAGAGCACCAACTATGGCTACACCTTC	TRBV18	TRBJ1-2	NA	NA
CASSSRAAMNTEAFF	TGTGCCAGCAGCTCCAGGGCTGCCATGAACACTGAAGCTTTCTTT	TRBV5-5	TRBJ1-1	NA	NA
CASSWDRGGYGYTF	TGTGCCAGCAGCTGGGACAGGGGAGGGTATGGCTACACCTTC	TRBV5-8	TRBJ1-2	few	TRBD1
CASSLTAVTSGSIVGDTQYF	TGTGCCAGCAGCCTAACGGCCGTTACTAGCGGGAGTATAGTGGGTGATACGCAGTATTTT	TRBV7-3	TRBJ2-3	NA	TRBD2
CAWNGGLVSGANVLTF	TGTGCCTGGAATGGGGGCCTCGTCTCTGGGGCCAACGTCCTGACTTTC	TRBV30	TRBJ2-6	once	NA
CAWSGGQGVPYSNQPQHF	TGTGCCTGGAGTGGGGGACAGGGGGTCCCATATAGCAATCAGCCCCAGCATTTT	TRBV30	TRBJ1-5	NA	TRBD1
CSAQGESEKLFF	TGCAGCGCACAGGGAGAGAGTGAAAAACTGTTTTTT	TRBV29-1	TRBJ1-4	NA	NA
CASSQTTGRGWGETQYF	TGCGCCAGCAGCCAAACCACAGGAAGGGGTTGGGGCGAGACCCAGTACTTC	TRBV4-1	TRBJ2-5	NA	NA
CASSLRASPTF	TGTGCCAGCAGCTTGAGGGCAAGTCCTACCTTC	TRBV7-2	TRBJ2-7	NA	NA
CASSIRPAGAIHSYNEQFF	TGTGCCAGTAGTATAAGGCCAGCGGGAGCGATACACTCCTACAATGAGCAGTTCTTC	TRBV19	TRBJ2-1	NA	TRBD2
CSVEDGRDRGWGFEAFF	TGCAGCGTTGAAGATGGCCGGGACAGGGGTTGGGGGTTTGAAGCTTTCTTT	TRBV29-1	TRBJ1-1	NA	TRBD1
CASSSTGAKNIQYF	TGTGCCAGCAGTTCCACAGGAGCCAAAAACATTCAGTACTTC	TRBV5-4	TRBJ2-4	NA	NA
CATSEPGTGLQETQYF	TGTGCCACCAGTGAGCCCGGGACAGGTCTTCAAGAGACCCAGTACTTC	TRBV24-1	TRBJ2-5	few	TRBD1
CASSSQGIRQYF	TGTGCCAGCAGCTCTCAGGGGATCCGGCAGTACTTC	TRBV5-8	TRBJ2-7	NA	NA
CASSYEAGGYTGELFF	TGTGCCAGCAGTTACGAGGCAGGGGGATACACCGGGGAGCTGTTTTTT	TRBV6-5	TRBJ2-2	few	TRBD1
CSASTVGHWLEFF	TGCAGTGCTAGTACGGTTGGGCATTGGTTGGAGTTCTTC	TRBV20-1	TRBJ2-1	NA	NA
CASSPPEWRGGNEQFF	TGTGCCAGCAGCCCCCCGGAATGGCGGGGGGGGAATGAGCAGTTCTTC	TRBV7-9	TRBJ2-1	NA	TRBD2
CASRYPSAGELFF	TGCGCCAGCAGGTATCCTAGCGCCGGGGAGCTGTTTTTT	TRBV5-1	TRBJ2-2	NA	NA
CASSKWMGPTNTGEPFF	TGTGCCAGCAGTAAATGGATGGGCCCCACTAACACCGGGGAGCCGTTTTTT	TRBV6-2/TRBV6-3	TRBJ2-2	NA	NA
CASSLTTGNYEQYF	TGCGCCAGCAGCTTGACGACAGGGAACTACGAGCAGTACTTC	TRBV5-1	TRBJ2-7	NA	TRBD1
CASSLDGRGRPETQYF	TGTGCCAGCAGCTTGGATGGGCGTGGGAGGCCAGAGACCCAGTACTTC	TRBV5-4	TRBJ2-5	NA	NA
CAWTPGQLLFATNEKLFF	TGTGCCTGGACTCCGGGACAGTTACTCTTCGCAACTAATGAAAAACTGTTTTTT	TRBV30	TRBJ1-4	NA	TRBD1
CASSPFQANTQYF	TGTGCCAGCAGCCCCTTTCAGGCGAATACGCAGTATTTT	TRBV7-9	TRBJ2-3	NA	NA
CASRSGTGVYNEQFF	TGTGCCAGCAGGTCCGGGACAGGGGTTTACAATGAGCAGTTCTTC	TRBV27	TRBJ2-1	NA	TRBD1
CASTPELAGAGGEQYF	TGTGCCAGCACCCCTGAACTAGCGGGAGCTGGGGGCGAGCAGTACTTC	TRBV16	TRBJ2-7	NA	TRBD2
CSVDSGYGNYGYTF	TGCAGCGTTGACTCAGGGTATGGAAACTATGGCTACACCTTC	TRBV29-1	TRBJ1-2	NA	NA
CASRTWSQGELEQYF	TGCGCCAGCAGGACTTGGTCACAGGGAGAGCTCGAGCAGTACTTC	TRBV5-1	TRBJ2-7	NA	NA
CAISVAGVRGYTF	TGTGCCATCAGTGTAGCGGGGGTACGGGGCTACACCTTC	TRBV10-3	TRBJ1-2	NA	NA
CASVDRGKYGYTF	TGTGCCAGCGTGGACAGGGGGAAGTATGGCTACACCTTC	TRBV28	TRBJ1-2	NA	TRBD1
CASSQNRGTEAFF	TGTGCCAGCAGCCAAAATCGGGGAACTGAAGCTTTCTTT	TRBV7-3	TRBJ1-1	NA	NA
CATSDPTGGTLQETQYF	TGTGCCACCAGTGACCCAACAGGGGGAACCCTCCAAGAGACCCAGTACTTC	TRBV24-1	TRBJ2-5	NA	TRBD1
CASRTLQGWLFF	TGTGCCAGCAGAACCTTGCAGGGCTGGCTGTTTTTT	TRBV6-5	TRBJ2-2	few	NA
CASLHRGRVSRQETQYF	TGCGCCAGCCTACACAGGGGGCGAGTGTCAAGGCAAGAGACCCAGTACTTC	TRBV10-1	TRBJ2-5	NA	TRBD1
CASSGRGRPKIEYQETQYF	TGTGCCAGCAGCGGCAGGGGGCGTCCAAAGATCGAATACCAAGAGACCCAGTACTTC	TRBV9	TRBJ2-5	NA	TRBD1
CASSWASGYPSTNTGELFF	TGTGCCAGCAGCTGGGCTAGCGGCTACCCCTCTACGAACACCGGGGAGCTGTTTTTT	TRBV7-3	TRBJ2-2	NA	TRBD2
CASSIGQGYSSDTQYF	TGTGCCAGCAGCATTGGACAGGGGTATTCCTCAGATACGCAGTATTTT	TRBV11-2	TRBJ2-3	NA	TRBD1
CASSQVPSGLYEQYF	TGTGCCAGCAGCCAAGTACCTAGCGGGCTCTACGAGCAGTACTTC	TRBV4-2	TRBJ2-7	NA	TRBD2
CASRAGVPGELFF	TGCGCCAGCCGCGCGGGAGTTCCCGGGGAGCTGTTTTTT	TRBV4-1	TRBJ2-2	NA	TRBD2
CASSEVGTWGTGELFF	TGCGCCAGCAGTGAGGTTGGGACTTGGGGCACCGGGGAGCTGTTTTTT	TRBV10-2	TRBJ2-2	NA	NA
CASSVPLAGGRGEQFF	TGTGCCAGCAGCGTACCGCTAGCGGGAGGGCGGGGTGAGCAGTTCTTC	TRBV9	TRBJ2-1	NA	TRBD2
CASRTNRVGSNQPQHF	TGTGCCAGTAGAACCAACAGGGTGGGCAGCAATCAGCCCCAGCATTTT	TRBV19	TRBJ1-5	NA	NA
CASSHGLAGITDTQYF	TGTGCCAGCAGTCACGGACTAGCGGGGATCACAGATACGCAGTATTTT	TRBV7-9	TRBJ2-3	NA	TRBD2
CAWRSDSYSGNTIYF	TGTGCCTGGAGGAGCGACAGTTACTCTGGAAACACCATATATTTT	TRBV30	TRBJ1-3	once	NA
CASSPGTLQETQYF	TGTGCCAGCAGCCCGGGGACTCTACAAGAGACCCAGTACTTC	TRBV7-9	TRBJ2-5	NA	NA